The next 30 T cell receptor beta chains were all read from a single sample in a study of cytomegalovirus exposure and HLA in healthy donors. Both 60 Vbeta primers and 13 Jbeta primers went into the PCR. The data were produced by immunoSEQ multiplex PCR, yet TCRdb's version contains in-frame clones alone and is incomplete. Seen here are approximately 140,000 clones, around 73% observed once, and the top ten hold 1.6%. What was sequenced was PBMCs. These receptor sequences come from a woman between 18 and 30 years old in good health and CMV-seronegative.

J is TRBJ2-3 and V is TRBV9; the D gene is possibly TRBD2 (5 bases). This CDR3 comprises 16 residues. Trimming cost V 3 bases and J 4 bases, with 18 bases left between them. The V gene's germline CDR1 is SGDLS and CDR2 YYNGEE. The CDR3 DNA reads TGTGCCAGCAGCGAGGGCATTAGCGCCTCCGCAGATACGCAGTATTTT. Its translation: CASSEGISASADTQYF. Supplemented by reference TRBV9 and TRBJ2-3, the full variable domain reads DSGVTQTPKHLITATGQRVTLRCSPRSGDLSVYWYQQSLDQGLQFLIQYYNGEERAKGNILERFSAQQFPDLHSELNLSSLELGDSALYFCASSEGISASADTQYFGPGTRLTVL.

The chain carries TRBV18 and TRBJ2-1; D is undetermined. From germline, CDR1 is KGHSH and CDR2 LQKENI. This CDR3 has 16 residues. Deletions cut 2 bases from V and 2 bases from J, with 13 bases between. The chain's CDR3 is CASSPLLPKTYNEQFF. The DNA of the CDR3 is TGTGCCAGCTCACCATTACTCCCCAAAACCTACAATGAGCAGTTCTTC. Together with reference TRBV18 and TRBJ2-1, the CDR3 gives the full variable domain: NAGVMQNPRHLVRRRGQEARLRCSPMKGHSHVYWYRQLPEEGLKFMVYLQKENIIDESGMPKERFSAEFPKEGPSILRIQQVVRGDSAAYFCASSPLLPKTYNEQFFGPGTRLTVL.

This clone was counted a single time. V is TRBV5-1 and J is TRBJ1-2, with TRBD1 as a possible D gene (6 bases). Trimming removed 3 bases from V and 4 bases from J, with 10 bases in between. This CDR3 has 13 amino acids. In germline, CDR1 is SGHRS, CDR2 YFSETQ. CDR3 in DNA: TGCGCCAGCAGCTCAGGGGAGCGCTATGGCTACACCTTC. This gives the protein CASSSGERYGYTF. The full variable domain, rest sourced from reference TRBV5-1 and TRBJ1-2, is KAGVTQTPRYLIKTRGQQVTLSCSPISGHRSVSWYQQTPGQGLQFLFEYFSETQRNKGNFPGRFSGRQFSNSRSEMNVSTLELGDSALYLCASSSGERYGYTFGSGTRLTVV.

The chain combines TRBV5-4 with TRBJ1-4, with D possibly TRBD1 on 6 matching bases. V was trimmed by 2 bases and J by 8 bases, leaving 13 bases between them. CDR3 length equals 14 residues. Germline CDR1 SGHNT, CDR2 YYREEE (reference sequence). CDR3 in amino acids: CASSLGQFGEKLFF. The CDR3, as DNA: TGTGCCAGCAGCTTAGGACAGTTCGGGGAAAAACTGTTTTTT.

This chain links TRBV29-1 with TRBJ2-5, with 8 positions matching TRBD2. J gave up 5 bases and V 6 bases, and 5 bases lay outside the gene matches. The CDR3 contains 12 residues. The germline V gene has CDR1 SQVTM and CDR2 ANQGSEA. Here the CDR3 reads CSVGLAGETQYF. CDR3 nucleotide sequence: TGCAGCGTCGGACTAGCAGGGGAGACCCAGTACTTC.

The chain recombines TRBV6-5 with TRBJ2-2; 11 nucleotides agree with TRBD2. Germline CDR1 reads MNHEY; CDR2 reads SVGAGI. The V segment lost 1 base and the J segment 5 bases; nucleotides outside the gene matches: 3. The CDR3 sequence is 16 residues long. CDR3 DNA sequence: TGTGCCAGCAGTTACTGGGCTAGCGGGGGGACCGGGGAGCTGTTTTTT. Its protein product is CASSYWASGGTGELFF.

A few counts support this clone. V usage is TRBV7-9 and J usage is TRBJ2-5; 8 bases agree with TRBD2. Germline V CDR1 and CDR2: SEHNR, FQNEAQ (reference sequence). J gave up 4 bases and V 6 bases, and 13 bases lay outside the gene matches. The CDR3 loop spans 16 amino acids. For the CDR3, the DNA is TGTGCCAGCAGAAATTTAGCGGGACTCGGCAGAGAGACCCAGTACTTC. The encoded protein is CASRNLAGLGRETQYF.

The CDR3 DNA sequence: TGTGCCAGCAGCGTAGTTCAGACTATCACCGGGGAGCTGTTTTTT. Translation gives CASSVVQTITGELFF. The rearrangement uses TRBV9 and TRBJ2-2, with D possibly matching TRBD2 (5 bases). The germline V gene encodes CDR1 SGDLS and CDR2 YYNGEE. CDR3 length equals 15 residues. Trimming stripped 0 bases from V and 4 bases from J, with 10 bases between.

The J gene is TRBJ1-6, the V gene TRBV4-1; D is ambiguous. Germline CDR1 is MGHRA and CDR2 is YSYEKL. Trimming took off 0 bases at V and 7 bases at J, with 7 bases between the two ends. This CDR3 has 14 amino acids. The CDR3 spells CASSQESGNSPLHF. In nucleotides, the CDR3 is TGCGCCAGCAGCCAAGAATCCGGGAATTCACCCCTCCACTTT.

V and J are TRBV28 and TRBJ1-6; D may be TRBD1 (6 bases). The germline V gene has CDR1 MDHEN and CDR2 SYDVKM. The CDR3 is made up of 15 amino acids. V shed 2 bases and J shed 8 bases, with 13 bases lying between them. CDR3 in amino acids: CASSLPQGHDSPLHF. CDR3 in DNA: TGTGCCAGCAGTTTACCACAGGGTCATGATTCACCCCTCCACTTT.

CDR3 DNA: TGTGCCAGCAGGATCTCCGAACGGGCTGGAAACACCATATATTTT. Translation gives CASRISERAGNTIYF. This chain links TRBV6-1 with TRBJ1-3; D remains unclear. The CDR3 runs 15 residues. Germline values: CDR1 MNHNS, CDR2 SASEGT. The V end was cut by 6 bases, the J end by 2 bases, with 14 bases between.

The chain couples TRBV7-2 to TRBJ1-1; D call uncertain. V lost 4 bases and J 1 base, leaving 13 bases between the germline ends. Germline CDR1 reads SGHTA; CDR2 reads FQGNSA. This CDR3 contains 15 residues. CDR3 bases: TGTGCCAGCAGCTCCGACTCCGGGTCGAACACTGAAGCTTTCTTT. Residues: CASSSDSGSNTEAFF.

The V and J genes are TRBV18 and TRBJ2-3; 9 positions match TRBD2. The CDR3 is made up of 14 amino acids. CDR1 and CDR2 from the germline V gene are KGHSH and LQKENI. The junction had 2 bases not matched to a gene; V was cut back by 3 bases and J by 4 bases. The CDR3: CASSPAGGPDTQYF. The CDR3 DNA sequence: TGTGCCAGCTCACCGGCGGGGGGGCCAGATACGCAGTATTTT. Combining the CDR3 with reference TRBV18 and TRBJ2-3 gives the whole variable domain NAGVMQNPRHLVRRRGQEARLRCSPMKGHSHVYWYRQLPEEGLKFMVYLQKENIIDESGMPKERFSAEFPKEGPSILRIQQVVRGDSAAYFCASSPAGGPDTQYFGPGTRLTVL.

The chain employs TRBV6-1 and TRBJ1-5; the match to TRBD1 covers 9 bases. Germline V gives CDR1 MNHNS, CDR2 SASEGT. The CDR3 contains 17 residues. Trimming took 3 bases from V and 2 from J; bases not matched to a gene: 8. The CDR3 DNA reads TGTGCCAGCAGTGAGATACAGGGGGCGGGTGGCAATCAGCCCCAGCATTTT. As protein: CASSEIQGAGGNQPQHF.

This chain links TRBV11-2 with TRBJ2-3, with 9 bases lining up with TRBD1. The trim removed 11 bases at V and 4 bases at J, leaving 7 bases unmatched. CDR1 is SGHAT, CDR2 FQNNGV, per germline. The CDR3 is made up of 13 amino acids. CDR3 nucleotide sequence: TGTGCCTCGAACAGGGGGCATCCAGATACGCAGTATTTT. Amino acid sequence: CASNRGHPDTQYF.

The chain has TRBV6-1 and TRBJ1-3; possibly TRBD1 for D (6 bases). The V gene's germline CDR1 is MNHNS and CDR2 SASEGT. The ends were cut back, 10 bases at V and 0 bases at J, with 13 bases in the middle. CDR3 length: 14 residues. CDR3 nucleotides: TGTGCCACCCGACAGGCCGCCTCTGGAAACACCATATATTTT. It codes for CATRQAASGNTIYF.

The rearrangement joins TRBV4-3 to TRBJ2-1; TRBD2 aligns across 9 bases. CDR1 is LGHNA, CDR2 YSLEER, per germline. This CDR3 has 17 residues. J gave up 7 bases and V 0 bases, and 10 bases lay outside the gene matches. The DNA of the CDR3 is TGCGCCAGCAGCCAAGAATCCTCGGCTAGCGGGAAGAATGAGCAGTTCTTC. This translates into CASSQESSASGKNEQFF.

Here the CDR3 DNA reads TGCGCCAGCAGCTTGATGCTAGCGGGAGTGTCCTACAATGAGCAGTTCTTC. Its protein product is CASSLMLAGVSYNEQFF. The J gene is TRBJ2-1, the V gene TRBV5-1, with 10 positions matching TRBD2. CDR3 size: 17 residues. CDR1 SGHRS and CDR2 YFSETQ come from the germline V gene. V lost 1 base, J lost 1 base, and 5 bases stayed unmatched.

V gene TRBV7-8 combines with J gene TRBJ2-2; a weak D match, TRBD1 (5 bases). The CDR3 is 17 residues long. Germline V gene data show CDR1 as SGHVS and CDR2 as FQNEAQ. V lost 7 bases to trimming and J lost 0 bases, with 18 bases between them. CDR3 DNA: TGTGCCAGCACACTAAGGGTTGGGGCACCGAACACCGGGGAGCTGTTTTTT. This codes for CASTLRVGAPNTGELFF.

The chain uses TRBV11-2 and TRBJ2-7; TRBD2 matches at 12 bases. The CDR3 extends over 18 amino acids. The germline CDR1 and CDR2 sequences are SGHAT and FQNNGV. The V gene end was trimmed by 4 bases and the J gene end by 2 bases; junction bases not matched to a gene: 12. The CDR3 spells CASSSLRRTSGETYEQYF. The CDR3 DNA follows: TGTGCCAGCAGCTCCCTCCGGCGGACTAGCGGGGAGACCTACGAGCAGTACTTC. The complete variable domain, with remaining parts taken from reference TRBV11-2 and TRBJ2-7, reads EAGVAQSPRYKIIEKRQSVAFWCNPISGHATLYWYQQILGQGPKLLIQFQNNGVVDDSQLPKDRFSAERLKGVDSTLKIQPAKLEDSAVYLCASSSLRRTSGETYEQYFGPGTRLTVT.

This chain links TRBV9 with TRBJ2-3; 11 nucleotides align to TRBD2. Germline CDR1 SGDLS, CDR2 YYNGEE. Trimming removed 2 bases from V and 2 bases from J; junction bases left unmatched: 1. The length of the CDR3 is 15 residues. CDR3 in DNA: TGTGCCAGCAGCGTTAGCGGGGGGGCCACAGATACGCAGTATTTT. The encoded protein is CASSVSGGATDTQYF.

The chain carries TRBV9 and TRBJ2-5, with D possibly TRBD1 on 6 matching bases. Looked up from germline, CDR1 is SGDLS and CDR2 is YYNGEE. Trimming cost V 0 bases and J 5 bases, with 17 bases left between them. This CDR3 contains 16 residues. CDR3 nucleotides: TGTGCCAGCAGCGTAGGTGGTTTGGGGGCGGTGGAGACCCAGTACTTC. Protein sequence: CASSVGGLGAVETQYF.

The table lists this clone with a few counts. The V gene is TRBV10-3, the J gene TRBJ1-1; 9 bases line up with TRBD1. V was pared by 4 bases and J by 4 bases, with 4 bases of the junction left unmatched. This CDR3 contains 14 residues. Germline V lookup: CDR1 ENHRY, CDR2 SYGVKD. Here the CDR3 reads CAISGQGVGTEAFF. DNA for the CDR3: TGTGCCATCAGTGGACAGGGGGTTGGCACTGAAGCTTTCTTT.

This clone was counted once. CDR3 sequence reads: CASTPRGWVNYGYTF. The CDR3 DNA follows: TGTGCCAGCACCCCGAGGGGGTGGGTTAACTATGGCTACACCTTC. J is TRBJ1-2 and V is TRBV2, with D maybe TRBD1 (6 bases). V was cut by 7 bases and J by 1 base, with 16 bases left in between. The CDR3 runs to 15 residues. The germline CDR1 and CDR2 sequences are SNHLY and FYNNEI.

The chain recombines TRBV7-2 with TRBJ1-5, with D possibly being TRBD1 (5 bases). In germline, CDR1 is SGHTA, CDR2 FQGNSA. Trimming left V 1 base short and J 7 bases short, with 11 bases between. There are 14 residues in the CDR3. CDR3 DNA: TGTGCCAGCAGCTTAGTCAGGGTTGAGCAGCCCCAGCATTTT. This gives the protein CASSLVRVEQPQHF.

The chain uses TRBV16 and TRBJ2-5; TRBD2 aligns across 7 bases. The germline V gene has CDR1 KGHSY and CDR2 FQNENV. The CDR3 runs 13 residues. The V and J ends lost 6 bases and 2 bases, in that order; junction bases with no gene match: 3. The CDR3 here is CASRLAQQETQYF. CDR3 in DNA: TGTGCCAGCAGACTAGCGCAACAAGAGACCCAGTACTTC.

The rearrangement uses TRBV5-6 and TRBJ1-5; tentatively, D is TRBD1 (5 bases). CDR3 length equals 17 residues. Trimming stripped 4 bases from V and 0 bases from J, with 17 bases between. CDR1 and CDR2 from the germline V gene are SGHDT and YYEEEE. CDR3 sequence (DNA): TGTGCCAGCAGCCTAAGGGGAAAGGTTTTTAGCAATCAGCCCCAGCATTTT. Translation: CASSLRGKVFSNQPQHF.

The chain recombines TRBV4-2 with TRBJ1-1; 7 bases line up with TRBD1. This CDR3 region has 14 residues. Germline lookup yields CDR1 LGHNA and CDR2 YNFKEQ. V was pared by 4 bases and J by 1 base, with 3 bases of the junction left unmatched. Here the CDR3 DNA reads TGTGCCAGCAGCCCGGGACAGTCGAACACTGAAGCTTTCTTT. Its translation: CASSPGQSNTEAFF.

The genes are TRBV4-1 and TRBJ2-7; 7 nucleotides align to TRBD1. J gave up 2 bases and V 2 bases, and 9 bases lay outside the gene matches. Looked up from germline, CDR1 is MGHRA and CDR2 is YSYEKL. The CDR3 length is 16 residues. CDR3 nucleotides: TGCGCCAGCAGCCAAAAACCCGGGACAGTTACCTACGAGCAGTACTTC. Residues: CASSQKPGTVTYEQYF.

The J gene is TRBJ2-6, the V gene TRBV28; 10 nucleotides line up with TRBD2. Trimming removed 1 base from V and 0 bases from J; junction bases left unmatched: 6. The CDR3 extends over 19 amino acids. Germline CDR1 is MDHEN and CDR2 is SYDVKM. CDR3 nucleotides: TGTGCCAGCAGTTTATTAGCGGGGGGTTCAAGCTCTGGGGCCAACGTCCTGACTTTC. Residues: CASSLLAGGSSSGANVLTF.